What follows is one T cell receptor (beta chain) and its context. The junction does not match germline at one end; this may be a read error. The sample belongs to a study of T cell changes during pregnancy in multiple sclerosis. Profiling relied on immunoSEQ multiplex PCR, and the TCRdb table lists in-frame clones only, not all of them. The sample lists 53,000 or so clones, 94% occurring once. The TCR sequence derives from a female donor with multiple sclerosis, enrolled in a pregnancy study. This material consisted of CD4+ T cells from peripheral blood mononuclear cells, taken in the second trimester of pregnancy.

The CDR3 protein is CATSRRDREYTIF. The CDR3 region has the DNA TGTGCCACCAGCAGACGGGACAGGGAATATACGATCTTC. This sequence joins TRBV15 and TRBJ2-1; 9 bases fit TRBD1. Germline V gene data show CDR1 as LNHNV and CDR2 as YYDKDF (reference sequence). This CDR3 comprises 13 residues.